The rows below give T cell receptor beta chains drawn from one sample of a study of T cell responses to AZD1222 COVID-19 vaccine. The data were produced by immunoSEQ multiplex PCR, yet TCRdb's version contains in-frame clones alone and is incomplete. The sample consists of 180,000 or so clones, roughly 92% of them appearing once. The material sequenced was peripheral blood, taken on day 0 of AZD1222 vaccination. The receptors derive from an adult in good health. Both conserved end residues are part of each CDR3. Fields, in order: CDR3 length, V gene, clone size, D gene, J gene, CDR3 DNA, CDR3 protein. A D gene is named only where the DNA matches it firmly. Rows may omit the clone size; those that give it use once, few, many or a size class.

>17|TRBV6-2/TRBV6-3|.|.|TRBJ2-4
TGTGCCAGCAGCTCCCTCCCGGAGAACCCCTCCAAAAACATTCAGTACTTC
CASSSLPENPSKNIQYF
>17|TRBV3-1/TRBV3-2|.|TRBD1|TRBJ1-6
TGTGCCAGCACCAATGGGGACAGATCGGGCCCAGGTTCACCCCTCCACTTT
CASTNGDRSGPGSPLHF
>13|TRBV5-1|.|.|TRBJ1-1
TGCGCCAGCAGATTGGACACGGAGCTTGAAGCTTTCTTT
CASRLDTELEAFF
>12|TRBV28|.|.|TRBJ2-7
TGTGCCAGCAGCATTACAGGTTACGAGCAGTACTTC
CASSITGYEQYF
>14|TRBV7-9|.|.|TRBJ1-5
TGTGCCAGCACCTACGGGGGGGCCCCCCAGCCCCAGCATTTT
CASTYGGAPQPQHF
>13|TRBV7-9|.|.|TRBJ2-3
TGTGCCAGCAGCTTCCCCCCGACAGATACGCAGTATTTT
CASSFPPTDTQYF
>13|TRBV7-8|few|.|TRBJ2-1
TGTGCCAGCAGCCTCCGGGGGGCCAATGAGCAGTTCTTC
CASSLRGANEQFF
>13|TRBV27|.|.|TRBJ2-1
TGTGCCAGTGGGGGGCTATCCTACAATGAGCAGTTCTTC
CASGGLSYNEQFF
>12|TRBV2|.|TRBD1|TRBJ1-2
TGTGCCAGCGGGACAGCTAACTATGGCTACACCTTC
CASGTANYGYTF
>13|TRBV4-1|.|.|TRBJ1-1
TGCGCCAGCAGCCAAGAGTACTACACTGAAGCTTTCTTT
CASSQEYYTEAFF
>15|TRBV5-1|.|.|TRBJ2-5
TGCGCCAGCAGAGACCTTCCCGGGTTAGAGGAGACCCAGTACTTC
CASRDLPGLEETQYF
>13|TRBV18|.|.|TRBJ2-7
TGTGCCAGCTCACCCATCCGTGGCGACGAGCAGTACTTC
CASSPIRGDEQYF
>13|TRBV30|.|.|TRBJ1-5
TGTGCCTGGAGTCGCGGGCCAGGGCAGCCCCAGCATTTT
CAWSRGPGQPQHF
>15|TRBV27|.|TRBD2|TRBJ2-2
TGTGCCAGCAGCATGCGGGGGGTTGGAACCGGGGAGCTGTTTTTT
CASSMRGVGTGELFF
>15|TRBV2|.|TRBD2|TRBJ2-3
TGTGCCAGCAGTCTGAGGACTAGCGGGAGAGATACGCAGTATTTT
CASSLRTSGRDTQYF
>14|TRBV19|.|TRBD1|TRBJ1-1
TGTGCCAGCAGACAGGGGGATATGAACACTGAAGCTTTCTTT
CASRQGDMNTEAFF
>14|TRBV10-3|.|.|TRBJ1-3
TGTGCCATCCTCAGGGAGGAGGCTGGAAACACCATATATTTT
CAILREEAGNTIYF